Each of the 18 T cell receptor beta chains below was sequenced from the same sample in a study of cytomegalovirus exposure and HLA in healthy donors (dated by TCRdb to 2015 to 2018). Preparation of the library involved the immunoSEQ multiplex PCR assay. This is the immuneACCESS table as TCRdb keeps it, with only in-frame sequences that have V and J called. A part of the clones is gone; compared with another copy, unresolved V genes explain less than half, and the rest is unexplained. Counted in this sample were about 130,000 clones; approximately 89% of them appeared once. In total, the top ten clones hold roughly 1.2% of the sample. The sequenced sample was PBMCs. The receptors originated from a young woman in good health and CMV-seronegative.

The CDR3 loop is CASSVTSGDYGYTF. The CDR3 DNA is TGCGCCAGCAGCGTGACCTCAGGGGACTATGGCTACACCTTC. The gene calls are TRBV5-1 and TRBJ1-2; D might be TRBD1 (6 bases). The germline V gene encodes CDR1 SGHRS and CDR2 YFSETQ. The CDR3 runs 14 residues. Trimming removed 4 bases at V and 3 bases at J, with 13 bases between.

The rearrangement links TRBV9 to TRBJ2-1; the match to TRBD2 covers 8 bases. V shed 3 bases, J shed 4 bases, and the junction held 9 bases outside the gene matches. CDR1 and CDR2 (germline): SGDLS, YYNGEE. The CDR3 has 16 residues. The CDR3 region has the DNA TGTGCCAGCAGCGCCGTCTCGAGCGGGAGATACAATGAGCAGTTCTTC. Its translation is CASSAVSSGRYNEQFF.

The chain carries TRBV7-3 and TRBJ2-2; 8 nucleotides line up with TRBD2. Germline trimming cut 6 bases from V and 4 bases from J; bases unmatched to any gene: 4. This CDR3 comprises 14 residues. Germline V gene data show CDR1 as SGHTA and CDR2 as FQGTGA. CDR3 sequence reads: CASSLSGATGELFF. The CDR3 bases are TGTGCCAGCAGTCTTAGCGGGGCCACCGGGGAGCTGTTTTTT.

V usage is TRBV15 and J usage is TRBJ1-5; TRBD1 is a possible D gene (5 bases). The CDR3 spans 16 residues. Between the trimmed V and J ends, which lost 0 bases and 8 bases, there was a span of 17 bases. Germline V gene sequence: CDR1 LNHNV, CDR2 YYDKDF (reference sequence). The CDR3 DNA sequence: TGTGCCACCAGCAGAGATCTGGGCGGAGGGACGGAGCCCCAGCATTTT. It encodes CATSRDLGGGTEPQHF.

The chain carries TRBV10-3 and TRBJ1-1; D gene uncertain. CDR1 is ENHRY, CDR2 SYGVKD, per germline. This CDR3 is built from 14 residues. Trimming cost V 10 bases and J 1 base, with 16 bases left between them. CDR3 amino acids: CATLPGSANTEAFF. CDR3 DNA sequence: TGTGCCACCCTCCCCGGCAGCGCGAACACTGAAGCTTTCTTT.

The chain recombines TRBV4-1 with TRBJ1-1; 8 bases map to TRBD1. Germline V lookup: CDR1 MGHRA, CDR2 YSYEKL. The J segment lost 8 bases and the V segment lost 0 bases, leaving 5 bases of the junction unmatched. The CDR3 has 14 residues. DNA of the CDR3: TGCGCCAGCAGCCAAGAGGGGAGACAGGGGGAAGCTTTCTTT. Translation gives CASSQEGRQGEAFF.

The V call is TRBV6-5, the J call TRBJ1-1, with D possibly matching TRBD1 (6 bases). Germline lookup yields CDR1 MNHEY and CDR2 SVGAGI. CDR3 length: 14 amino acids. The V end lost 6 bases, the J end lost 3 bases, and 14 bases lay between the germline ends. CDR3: CASRTGTKYTEAFF. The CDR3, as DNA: TGTGCCAGCAGAACCGGGACAAAGTACACTGAAGCTTTCTTT.

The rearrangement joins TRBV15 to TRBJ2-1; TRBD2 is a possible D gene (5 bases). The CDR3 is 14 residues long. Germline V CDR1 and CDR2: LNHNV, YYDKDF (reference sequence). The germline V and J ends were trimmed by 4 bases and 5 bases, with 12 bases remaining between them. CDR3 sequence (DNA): TGTGCCACCAGCATAGGGAGCCAGAACAATGAGCAGTTCTTC. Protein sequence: CATSIGSQNNEQFF.

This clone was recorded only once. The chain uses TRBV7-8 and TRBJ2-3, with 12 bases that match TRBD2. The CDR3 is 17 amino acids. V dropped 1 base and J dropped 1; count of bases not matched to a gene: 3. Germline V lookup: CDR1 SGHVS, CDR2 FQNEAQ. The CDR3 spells CASSLDRTSGGTDTQYF. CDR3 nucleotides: TGTGCCAGCAGCTTAGATCGGACTAGCGGGGGCACAGATACGCAGTATTTT. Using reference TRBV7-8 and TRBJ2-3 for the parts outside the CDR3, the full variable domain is GAGVSQSPRYKVAKRGQDVALRCDPISGHVSLFWYQQALGQGPEFLTYFQNEAQLDKSGLPSDRFFAERPEGSVSTLKIQRTQQEDSAVYLCASSLDRTSGGTDTQYFGPGTRLTVL.

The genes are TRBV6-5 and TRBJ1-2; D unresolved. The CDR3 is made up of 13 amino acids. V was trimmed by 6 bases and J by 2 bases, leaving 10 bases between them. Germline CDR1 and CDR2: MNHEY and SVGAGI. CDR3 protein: CASREDLNYGYTF. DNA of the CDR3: TGTGCCAGCAGGGAGGACCTAAACTATGGCTACACCTTC.

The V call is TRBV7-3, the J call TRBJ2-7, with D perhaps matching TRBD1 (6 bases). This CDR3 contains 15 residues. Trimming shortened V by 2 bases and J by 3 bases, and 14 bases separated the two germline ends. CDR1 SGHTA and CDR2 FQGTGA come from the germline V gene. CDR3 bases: TGTGCCAGCAGCTTAGTTCCGACAGGAGACTACGAGCAGTACTTC. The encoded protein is CASSLVPTGDYEQYF.

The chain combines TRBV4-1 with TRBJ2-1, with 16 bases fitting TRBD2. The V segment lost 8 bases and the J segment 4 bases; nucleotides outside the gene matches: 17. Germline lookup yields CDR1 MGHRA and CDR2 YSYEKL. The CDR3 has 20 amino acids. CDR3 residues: CASRPLTGTSGGARYNEQFF. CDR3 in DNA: TGCGCCAGCCGACCCTTAACCGGGACTAGCGGGGGGGCTAGGTACAATGAGCAGTTCTTC.

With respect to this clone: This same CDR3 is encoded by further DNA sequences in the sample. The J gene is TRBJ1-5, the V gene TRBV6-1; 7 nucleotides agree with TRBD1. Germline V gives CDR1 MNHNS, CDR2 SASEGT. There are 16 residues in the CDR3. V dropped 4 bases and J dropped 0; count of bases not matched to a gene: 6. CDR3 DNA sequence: TGTGCCAGCAGTGCCCCAGGGGGATATAGCAATCAGCCCCAGCATTTT. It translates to CASSAPGGYSNQPQHF.

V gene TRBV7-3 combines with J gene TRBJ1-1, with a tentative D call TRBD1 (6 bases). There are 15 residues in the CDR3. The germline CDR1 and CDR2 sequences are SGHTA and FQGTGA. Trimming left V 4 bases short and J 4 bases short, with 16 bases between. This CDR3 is CASSSGGGPLTEAFF. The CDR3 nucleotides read TGTGCCAGCAGCTCTGGGGGGGGCCCCCTCACTGAAGCTTTCTTT.

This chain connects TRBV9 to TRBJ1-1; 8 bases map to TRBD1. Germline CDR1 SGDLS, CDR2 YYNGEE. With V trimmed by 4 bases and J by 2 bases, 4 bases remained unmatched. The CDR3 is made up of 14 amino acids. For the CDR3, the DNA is TGTGCCAGCAGCCACACAGGGGGAAACACTGAAGCTTTCTTT. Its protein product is CASSHTGGNTEAFF.

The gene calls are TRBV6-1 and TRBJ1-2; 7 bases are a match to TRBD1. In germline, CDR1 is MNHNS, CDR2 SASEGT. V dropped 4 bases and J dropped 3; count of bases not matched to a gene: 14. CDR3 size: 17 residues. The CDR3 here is CASSGWGAEQGHYGYTF. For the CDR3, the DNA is TGTGCCAGCAGTGGGTGGGGGGCAGAACAGGGGCACTATGGCTACACCTTC.

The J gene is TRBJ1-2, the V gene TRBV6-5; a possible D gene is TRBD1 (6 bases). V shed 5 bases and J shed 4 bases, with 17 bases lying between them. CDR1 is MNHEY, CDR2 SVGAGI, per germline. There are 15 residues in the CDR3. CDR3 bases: TGTGCCAGCAGTAGGGGGGGGGCAGGGATCTATGGCTACACCTTC. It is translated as CASSRGGAGIYGYTF.

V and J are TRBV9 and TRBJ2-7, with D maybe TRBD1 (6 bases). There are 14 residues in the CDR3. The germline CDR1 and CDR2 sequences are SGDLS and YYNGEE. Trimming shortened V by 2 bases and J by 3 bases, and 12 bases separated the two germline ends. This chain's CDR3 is CASSVHDRYYEQYF. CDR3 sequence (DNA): TGTGCCAGCAGCGTTCACGACAGGTACTACGAGCAGTACTTC.